This T cell receptor beta chain was sequenced in a study of blood T cell repertoires in COVID-19. Turning to the study itself: The United States, Italy and Spain provided the acute and convalescent COVID-19 samples. Sources were T cells, B-cell-depleted T cells, or PBMCs; the material itself was cDNA or gDNA.

The CDR3 consists of 15 residues. Per germline, CDR1 GTSNPN and CDR2 SVGIG (reference sequence). The ends lost 3 bases at V and 0 bases at J; junction bases unmatched: 5. In the original processing: The assay estimated nucleated cells by amplifying reference gene primers. This table comes from immunoSEQ multiplex PCR, and its TCRdb copy is limited to in-frame clones, with some not included. V and J calls and clone size follow that table, whereas D and trimming were derived from the DNA. Among 20,000 to 25,000 clones, roughly 90% were seen once, and the ten largest hold about 18%. Specimen: peripheral blood. The receptor was derived from a human donor in a cohort sampled during active COVID-19. The chain uses TRBV30 and TRBJ1-3; 7 positions agree with TRBD1. The CDR3 nucleotides are TGTGCCTGGAGCCGGGACAGCGGCTCTGGAAACACCATATATTTT. It translates to CAWSRDSGSGNTIYF.